The present T cell receptor beta chain was sequenced within a study of PD-L1 blockade in urothelial cancer. Study context: After treatment start, blood was analyzed at 3 weeks (second dose) and at 6 weeks.

Profiling relied on immunoSEQ multiplex PCR, and the TCRdb table lists in-frame clones only, not all of them. This sample has 35,000 or so clones, with 65% to 85% found just once. The germline V gene has CDR1 KGHSH and CDR2 LQKENI. CDR3 length equals 15 residues. The V end was cut by 5 bases, the J end by 1 base, with 14 bases between. The origin of this receptor is a man between 60 and 75 years old with urothelial cancer. This material consisted of PBMCs, taken around atezolizumab (anti-PD-L1) treatment. The chain carries TRBV18 and TRBJ1-1; possible D gene TRBD1, 6 bases. For the CDR3, the DNA is TGTGCCAGCTCAGCGAACAGGGTGGAGAACACTGAAGCTTTCTTT. Protein sequence: CASSANRVENTEAFF.